The clone carrying this TCR beta chain came up a few times. The sample is drawn from a study of response to subunit inactivated influenza vaccine. TCRdb called the RT-PCR reads again in MiXCR, with one record for every CDR3 protein. The sample carries 650,000 to 800,000 distinct CDR3 sequences, roughly 20% recorded once. Germline V gene data show CDR1 as SGHNT and CDR2 as YYREEE (reference sequence). V gave up 4 bases and J gave up 3 bases, with 13 bases separating them. The CDR3 is 15 amino acids. The rearrangement joins TRBV5-4 to TRBJ1-4, with D possibly being TRBD1 (6 bases). This sample comprised PBMCs from blood, obtained 5 to 6 days after vaccination. This receptor was identified in a man in his fifties who received an inactivated influenza vaccine. CDR3 sequence: CASSTGTMANEKLFF. The DNA for the CDR3 is TGTGCCAGCAGCACAGGGACTATGGCTAATGAAAAACTGTTTTTT.